The 19 T cell receptor beta chains reported below all come from one sample, sequenced in a study of T cell clusters in autoimmune cytopenias. TRB was amplified from about 250 ng of peripheral blood genomic DNA per sample. Multiplex touch-down PCR amplified TRB using TRB-A and TRB-B pools in one tube. Each CDR3 protein gets one entry in TCRdb, which reprocessed the multiplex PCR reads and gives no DNA. The sample yields about 3,400 distinct CDR3 sequences, of which the top ten take up 37%. Input material: peripheral blood. Receptor source: a human donor with an autoimmune cytopenia, with autoimmune hepatitis or in good health (not recorded which).

The CDR3 spells CAISDTAPRETQYF. This chain joins TRBV10-3 and TRBJ2-5; checking the TCRdb D call of TRBD1 is not possible without DNA. This CDR3 spans 14 amino acids. The germline CDR1 and CDR2 sequences are ENHRY and SYGVKD.

This clonotype shows up as medium-sized (0.01 to 0.1%) by frequency. The chain couples TRBV19 to TRBJ1-2; the TCRdb call, TRBD1, lacks DNA for checking. CDR3 length equals 15 residues. Germline V gives CDR1 LNHDA, CDR2 SQIVND (reference sequence). CDR3: CASSIEGGITYGYTF. Supplemented by reference TRBV19 and TRBJ1-2, the full variable domain reads DGGITQSPKYLFRKEGQNVTLSCEQNLNHDAMYWYRQDPGQGLRLIYYSQIVNDFQKGDIAEGYSVSREKKESFPLTVTSAQKNPTAFYLCASSIEGGITYGYTFGSGTRLTVV.

By frequency, this clonotype registers medium-sized. CDR3 protein: CASSLFAGGEQYF. The chain links TRBV7-2 to TRBJ2-7; the D call of TRBD1 rests on TCRdb alone, since no DNA is present to check it. The CDR3 is 13 amino acids. In germline, CDR1 is SGHTA, CDR2 FQGNSA.

This clonotype is deemed medium-sized by its frequency. This chain connects TRBV27 to TRBJ2-1; the D call of TRBD2 rests on TCRdb alone, since no DNA is present to check it. This CDR3 has 14 amino acids. CDR1 is MNHEY, CDR2 SMNVEV, per germline (reference sequence). CDR3: CASSRLAGGNEQFF.

This clonotype is called medium-sized based on its frequency. J is TRBJ1-1 and V is TRBV5-6; checking the TCRdb D call of TRBD1 is not possible without DNA. There are 15 residues in the CDR3. The germline gives CDR1 SGHDT, CDR2 YYEEEE. The CDR3 is CASSRPGTGFTEAFF.

Measured by frequency, this clonotype is medium-sized. The chain carries TRBV6-5 and TRBJ1-6; TCRdb picks TRBD1, but there is no DNA to check that call. This CDR3 region has 15 residues. The V gene's germline CDR1 is MNHEY and CDR2 SVGAGI. The CDR3 loop is CASSKRDSYNSPLHF.

This clonotype is large (0.1 to 1%) by frequency. The chain combines TRBV12-3 or TRBV12-4 with TRBJ1-2. The CDR3 contains 12 residues. This CDR3 is CASSFQPDGYTF.

Measured by frequency, this clonotype is medium-sized. CDR3 sequence: CSARPGQGVLPLHF. The chain uses TRBV20-1 and TRBJ1-6; with no DNA, the TCRdb D assignment of TRBD1 cannot be verified. Germline loops: CDR1 DFQATT, CDR2 SNEGSKA (reference sequence). The CDR3 is 14 residues long.

By frequency, this clonotype is medium-sized. The V gene is TRBV7-2, the J gene TRBJ2-7; TCRdb's D gene call, TRBD2, goes unchecked for lack of DNA. CDR3 length: 20 residues. Germline V gene sequence: CDR1 SGHTA, CDR2 FQGNSA. This chain's CDR3 is CASSLVPLAGGPVVDYEQYF.

The V call is TRBV20-1, the J call TRBJ2-7; the D call from TCRdb, TRBD2, cannot be confirmed without DNA. Germline lookup yields CDR1 DFQATT and CDR2 SNEGSKA (reference sequence). The CDR3 is 18 amino acids. The CDR3 loop reads CSARGRTSGRANMYEQYF.

The chain employs TRBV11-1 and TRBJ2-1; TCRdb's assignment of TRBD1 cannot be checked, as there is no DNA. CDR3 length: 16 residues. Germline assignment: CDR1 SGHAT and CDR2 FQDESV (reference sequence). The CDR3 reads CASSFRGSGTGNEQFF.

The chain employs TRBV6-5 and TRBJ2-6; TCRdb designates TRBD1, a call that cannot be tested without DNA. Germline CDR1 is MNHEY and CDR2 is SVGAGI. The CDR3 runs to 19 residues. CDR3 region: CASSLSGFWVSSGANVLTF.

This sequence joins TRBV20-1 and TRBJ2-7. CDR3 length equals 11 residues. Germline-derived CDR1 and CDR2 are DFQATT and SNEGSKA (reference sequence). CDR3 sequence reads: CSVQGTYEQYF.

This clonotype is labeled medium-sized based on frequency. This rearrangement joins TRBV15 to TRBJ2-2; TCRdb outputs TRBD2, but without DNA this stays unchecked. CDR3 size: 13 residues. CDR1 and CDR2 (germline): LNHNV, YYDKDF (reference sequence). The CDR3 reads CATSAGRRGELFF.

V usage is TRBV2 and J usage is TRBJ1-5; TCRdb's D call of TRBD1 is untestable without DNA. The CDR3 totals 13 residues. Germline-derived CDR1 and CDR2 are SNHLY and FYNNEI. CDR3 region: CASSEEGGRPQHF.

This clonotype ranks as medium-sized in terms of frequency. The V call is TRBV19, the J call TRBJ1-5; lacking DNA, the TRBD1 call made by TCRdb goes unchecked. CDR3 size: 16 residues. Germline V CDR1 and CDR2: LNHDA, SQIVND (reference sequence). The CDR3 loop is CASSHGDRGSNQPQHF.

In terms of frequency, this clonotype is medium-sized. The rearrangement links TRBV19 to TRBJ1-5; TCRdb returns TRBD1, unconfirmable since there is no DNA. This CDR3 has 14 residues. Germline CDR1 reads LNHDA; CDR2 reads SQIVND (reference sequence). The chain's CDR3 is CASSLTGRNQPQHF.

The J gene is TRBJ2-2, the V gene TRBV27. This CDR3 spans 16 amino acids. Germline assignment: CDR1 MNHEY and CDR2 SMNVEV (reference sequence). CDR3 residues: CASSFSGSANTGELFF.

This sequence joins TRBV7-7 and TRBJ1-1. CDR3 length equals 13 residues. Per the germline V gene, CDR1 is SSHAT and CDR2 is FNYEAQ (reference sequence). The CDR3 loop reads CASSLELNTEAFF. Complete variable domain (other parts from reference TRBV7-7 and TRBJ1-1): GAGVSQSPRYKVTKRGQDVTLRCDPISSHATLYWYQQALGQGPEFLTYFNYEAQPDKSGLPSDRFSAERPEGSISTLTIQRTEQRDSAMYRCASSLELNTEAFFGQGTRLTVV.